What follows are 8 T cell receptor beta chains derived from one specimen sequenced in a study of blood T cell repertoires in COVID-19. Data came from immunoSEQ multiplex PCR; TCRdb stores just in-frame clones and leaves some out. Among about 350,000 clones, roughly 90% were seen once, and the ten largest hold 2.5% to 3%. Sequenced material: PBMCs or T cells enriched from blood (not recorded which). These receptors all come from a woman between 25 and 40 years old who had recovered from COVID-19.

The rearrangement joins TRBV5-1 to TRBJ1-1; 10 bases map to TRBD1. The J segment lost 5 bases and the V segment lost 0 bases, leaving 13 bases of the junction unmatched. The CDR3 totals 18 residues. The germline gives CDR1 SGHRS, CDR2 YFSETQ. CDR3: CASSLARDRGQLATEAFF. CDR3 sequence (DNA): TGCGCCAGCAGCTTGGCTCGGGACAGGGGACAGTTAGCGACTGAAGCTTTCTTT. The variable domain in full, completed from reference TRBV5-1 and TRBJ1-1, reads KAGVTQTPRYLIKTRGQQVTLSCSPISGHRSVSWYQQTPGQGLQFLFEYFSETQRNKGNFPGRFSGRQFSNSRSEMNVSTLELGDSALYLCASSLARDRGQLATEAFFGQGTRLTVV.

The V and J genes are TRBV29-1 and TRBJ2-1, with TRBD2 matching over 11 bases. V shed 6 bases and J 7 bases; nucleotides not matched to a gene: 5. The CDR3 is 13 residues long. From germline, CDR1 is SQVTM and CDR2 ANQGSEA. Here the CDR3 DNA reads TGCAGCGTCTCGGGACTAGCGGTGAATGAGCAGTTCTTC. The encoded protein is CSVSGLAVNEQFF.

This chain joins TRBV7-6 and TRBJ1-6, with 7 bases identical to TRBD1. Trimming took 5 bases from V and 8 from J; bases not matched to a gene: 12. Germline CDR1 and CDR2: SGHVS and FNYEAQ. The CDR3 spans 16 residues. Written as DNA, the CDR3 is TGTGCCAGCAGCCCCCCTCGACAGGGTCCGGATTCACCCCTCCACTTT. This codes for CASSPPRQGPDSPLHF.

This clone has just a few counts. The rearrangement joins TRBV4-1 to TRBJ2-7; 7 bases fit TRBD2. The CDR3 runs to 16 residues. Germline V gives CDR1 MGHRA, CDR2 YSYEKL. V shed 0 bases, J shed 1 base, and the junction held 6 bases outside the gene matches. The CDR3 bases are TGCGCCAGCAGCCAAGATGGGCCGGGACTATCCTACGAGCAGTACTTC. This encodes CASSQDGPGLSYEQYF.

The rearrangement links TRBV5-8 to TRBJ2-7; D gene ambiguous. The CDR3 extends over 14 amino acids. V was shortened by 3 bases and J by 0 bases, with 10 bases between the two germline ends. Germline CDR1 is SGHTS and CDR2 is YDEGEE. The CDR3 sequence: CASSSPVSSYEQYF. CDR3 bases: TGTGCCAGCAGCTCCCCGGTATCCTCCTACGAGCAGTACTTC. Together with reference TRBV5-8 and TRBJ2-7, the CDR3 gives the full variable domain: EAGVTQSPTHLIKTRGQQATLRCSPISGHTSVYWYQQALGLGLQFLLWYDEGEERNRGNFPPRFSGRQFPNYSSELNVNALELEDSALYLCASSSPVSSYEQYFGPGTRLTVT.

The rearrangement joins TRBV27 to TRBJ1-5, with 8 bases aligning to TRBD1. V dropped 5 bases and J dropped 7; count of bases not matched to a gene: 4. Per the germline V gene, CDR1 is MNHEY and CDR2 is SMNVEV (reference sequence). The CDR3 consists of 13 residues. The CDR3 DNA reads TGTGCCAGCAGTAGGCAGGGGGCCCAGCCCCAGCATTTT. As protein: CASSRQGAQPQHF.

This clone turned up a few times. V usage is TRBV9 and J usage is TRBJ1-1, with TRBD1 matching 7 bases. Germline assignment: CDR1 SGDLS and CDR2 YYNGEE. This CDR3 comprises 16 residues. J lost 1 base, V lost 4 bases, and 10 bases had no gene match. The CDR3 DNA sequence: TGTGCCAGCAGCACAGGGGACCGACGACCGAACACTGAAGCTTTCTTT. Its protein product is CASSTGDRRPNTEAFF.

The rearrangement links TRBV19 to TRBJ2-7, with a tentative D call TRBD1 (5 bases). The CDR3 loop spans 19 amino acids. Trimming shortened V by 1 base and J by 2 bases, and 24 bases separated the two germline ends. Germline CDR1 and CDR2: LNHDA and SQIVND (reference sequence). Written as DNA, the CDR3 is TGTGCCAGTAGTATAGTTAGGGGCGCTGGCAAAGCTGCCACCTACGAGCAGTACTTC. Its protein is CASSIVRGAGKAATYEQYF.